This T cell receptor (beta chain) comes out of a study of T cell responses to AZD1222 COVID-19 vaccine. The study, taken as a whole, reports: Rises in breadth and depth of Spike-specific TCRs came after two AZD1222 doses. Without day 14 samples, only post-peak T cell repertoires were studied.

With regard to this clone: Antigen unknown.

The junction had 4 bases not matched to a gene; V was cut back by 3 bases and J by 1 base. The CDR3 is 16 residues long. CDR1 is LGHDT, CDR2 YNNKEL, per germline (reference sequence). Clones were sequenced by immunoSEQ multiplex PCR, and TCRdb holds only the in-frame ones, with some missing. Among some 190,000 clones listed, around 90% were seen once. The sequencing used peripheral blood, collected 28 days after the second AZD1222 dose. The TCR was taken from an adult who received the AZD1222 COVID-19 vaccine. This chain uses TRBV3-1 (or the pseudogene TRBV3-2) with TRBJ1-3; 9 bases align to TRBD1. The CDR3 DNA reads TGTGCCAGCAGCCAGGGACAGGGTTTTTCTGGAAACACCATATATTTT. As protein: CASSQGQGFSGNTIYF.